The sequence of this T cell receptor beta chain was determined in a study of T cells in Graves' hyperthyroidism and ophthalmopathy. Ten or more counts support this clonotype. The CDR3 sequence is 14 residues long. Germline CDR1 SGHTA, CDR2 FQGNSA. Trimming left V 2 bases short and J 7 bases short, with 15 bases between. It was RNA transcripts that yielded the amplified TCR beta CDR3 regions. The HTBI set primed first-round TCR CDR3 RT-PCR. From the multiplex PCR reads, TCRdb called clonotypes with MiXCR, one entry per CDR3 protein. The repertoire has 340,000 or so distinct CDR3 sequences, around 20% of them found once; the top ten carry under 55%.

The sequence was obtained from a woman aged 45-59 years with Graves' hyperthyroidism. The chain is built from TRBV7-2 and TRBJ2-7, with D perhaps being TRBD1 or TRBD2 (5 bases each). Sequencing was done on a sample of blood. The DNA for the CDR3 is TGTGCCAGCAGCTTAACTCCGGGGCCTGGGGAGCAGTACTTC. This translates into CASSLTPGPGEQYF.